This entry lists 2 T cell receptor beta chains sequenced from one sample in a study of blood T cell repertoires in COVID-19. Sequencing was performed with immunoSEQ multiplex PCR; in TCRdb, only in-frame clones are kept and a portion is missing. This table has over 150,000 clones, roughly 88% appearing once. Sequenced sample: peripheral blood. The receptors were gathered from a man in his 60s with COVID-19, enrolled during active disease.

V usage is TRBV7-9 and J usage is TRBJ2-7; D is unresolved. The CDR3 totals 15 residues. The V end was cut by 5 bases, the J end by 3 bases, with 17 bases between. Germline V gives CDR1 SEHNR, CDR2 FQNEAQ (reference sequence). The CDR3 region is CASSPTSTRYYEQYF. CDR3 in DNA: TGTGCCAGCAGCCCAACCTCCACACGTTACTACGAGCAGTACTTC.

The V call is TRBV6-1, the J call TRBJ1-1; TRBD1 might be the D (6 bases). This CDR3 spans 16 amino acids. CDR1 and CDR2 from the germline V gene are MNHNS and SASEGT. V lost 3 bases and J lost 4, with 18 bases in between. The CDR3: CASSDTTGSGSTEAFF. CDR3 sequence (DNA): TGTGCCAGCAGTGACACAACAGGGTCTGGAAGCACTGAAGCTTTCTTT.